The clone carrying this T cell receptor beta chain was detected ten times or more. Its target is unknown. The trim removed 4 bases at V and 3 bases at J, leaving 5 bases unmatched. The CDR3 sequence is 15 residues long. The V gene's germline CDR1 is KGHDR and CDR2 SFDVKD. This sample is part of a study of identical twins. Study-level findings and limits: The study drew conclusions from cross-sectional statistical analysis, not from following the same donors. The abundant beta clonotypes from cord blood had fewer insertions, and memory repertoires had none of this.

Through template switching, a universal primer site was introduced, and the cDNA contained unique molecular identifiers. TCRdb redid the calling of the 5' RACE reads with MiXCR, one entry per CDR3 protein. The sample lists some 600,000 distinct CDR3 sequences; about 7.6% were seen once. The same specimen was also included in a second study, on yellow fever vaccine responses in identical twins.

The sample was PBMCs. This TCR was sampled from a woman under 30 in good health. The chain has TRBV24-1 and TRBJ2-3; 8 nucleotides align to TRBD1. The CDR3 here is CATSDTDRDTDTQYF. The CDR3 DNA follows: TGTGCCACCAGTGACACGGACAGGGATACAGATACGCAGTATTTT.